This TCR beta chain comes out of a study of shared clonotypes between healthy human individuals. The method was immunoSEQ multiplex PCR; TCRdb's version includes in-frame clones alone and lacks a portion of them. Of a few million clones in the sample, around nine tenths are singletons; the top ten hold over 0.12%. Germline V lookup: CDR1 MNHEY, CDR2 SVGAGI. The CDR3 is 14 amino acids. Trimming pared 5 bases from V and 0 bases from J, leaving 8 bases between. The receptor was isolated from a man between 18 and 35 years old in good health. V gene TRBV6-5 combines with J gene TRBJ2-1; D gene uncertain. The sequenced sample consisted of naive CD4+ T cells sorted from blood. As for subset: CD45RA+ positively selected. CDR3 sequence: CASSRLFSYNEQFF. The CDR3 DNA sequence: TGTGCCAGCAGTCGGCTCTTCTCCTACAATGAGCAGTTCTTC.